Below are 7 T cell receptor beta chains sequenced from a single sample in a study of CD8 T cells in ankylosing spondylitis. From the 5' RACE reads, TCRdb called clonotypes with MiXCR, one entry per CDR3 protein. The sample yields fewer than 250,000 distinct CDR3 sequences, approximately 10% seen once. The sample consisted of blood, either unsorted or a sorted T cell fraction (not recorded which). Source of these receptors: a male donor with ankylosing spondylitis or in good health (not recorded which).

This clonotype was seen a handful of times. J is TRBJ1-3 and V is TRBV12-3 or TRBV12-4; maybe TRBD1 (6 bases). V was cut by 2 bases and J by 4 bases, with 9 bases left in between. The CDR3 runs 14 residues. As DNA, the CDR3 is TGTGCCAGCAGTTTATCAGGGGCCGGAAACACCATATATTTT. This encodes CASSLSGAGNTIYF.

The table lists this clonotype with many counts. The rearrangement uses TRBV5-6 and TRBJ2-1; 12 bases map to TRBD2. Germline assignment: CDR1 SGHDT and CDR2 YYEEEE. Trimming cost V 2 bases and J 5 bases; bases outside gene matches: 5. The CDR3 consists of 16 residues. CDR3 in amino acids: CASSFRLAGDNNEQFF. In DNA form, the CDR3 reads TGTGCCAGCAGCTTCAGACTAGCGGGGGATAACAATGAGCAGTTCTTC.

The V and J genes are TRBV5-1 and TRBJ2-6; 7 positions match TRBD1. The CDR3 runs to 16 residues. Germline-derived CDR1 and CDR2 are SGHRS and YFSETQ. V lost 4 bases and J lost 2; bases outside the gene matches: 6. CDR3: CASSPRQGAGANVLTF. CDR3 in DNA: TGCGCCAGCAGCCCTCGGCAGGGGGCTGGGGCCAACGTCCTGACTTTC.

Many counts were recorded for this clonotype. V is TRBV10-3 and J is TRBJ2-2; possibly TRBD1 for D (6 bases). V gave up 10 bases and J gave up 1 base, with 10 bases separating them. CDR1 is ENHRY and CDR2 is SYGVKD in the germline V gene. The length of the CDR3 is 13 residues. DNA of the CDR3: TGTGCCAGCCTACAGGGGAACACCGGGGAGCTGTTTTTT. Translation: CASLQGNTGELFF.

This clonotype was recorded many times. The chain carries TRBV19 and TRBJ2-2; D gene uncertain. Trimming removed 3 bases from V and 1 base from J, with 6 bases in between. The germline V gene encodes CDR1 LNHDA and CDR2 SQIVND (reference sequence). The CDR3 has 14 amino acids. The CDR3 region is CASSIVRNTGELFF. The CDR3 nucleotides are TGTGCCAGTAGTATTGTGCGGAACACCGGGGAGCTGTTTTTT.

This clonotype has at least ten counts. The chain has TRBV7-9 and TRBJ1-6; 8 bases align to TRBD1. This CDR3 region has 15 residues. Germline assignment: CDR1 SEHNR and CDR2 FQNEAQ (reference sequence). V gave up 4 bases and J gave up 5 bases; unmatched junction bases: 4. This CDR3 is CASSSQGADNSPLHF. CDR3 nucleotides: TGTGCCAGCAGCTCGCAGGGGGCGGATAATTCACCCCTCCACTTT.

This clonotype has ten or more counts. This sequence joins TRBV5-1 and TRBJ2-1; a weak D match, TRBD2 (5 bases). From germline, CDR1 is SGHRS and CDR2 YFSETQ. The CDR3 runs 14 residues. V gave up 4 bases and J gave up 6 bases, with 14 bases separating them. The CDR3 sequence: CASSPTGGSNEQFF. In nucleotides, the CDR3 is TGCGCCAGCAGCCCGACGGGTGGGAGCAATGAGCAGTTCTTC. The whole variable domain, filled in from reference TRBV5-1 and TRBJ2-1, reads KAGVTQTPRYLIKTRGQQVTLSCSPISGHRSVSWYQQTPGQGLQFLFEYFSETQRNKGNFPGRFSGRQFSNSRSEMNVSTLELGDSALYLCASSPTGGSNEQFFGPGTRLTVL.